This T cell receptor beta chain emerged from a study of CD8+ T cells in alopecia areata. Study-wide background: Treated patients were given oral tofacitinib, which was dosed at 5 to 10 mg twice daily.

Overall study findings and caveats: Tofacitinib significantly reduced both scalp clonality and expanded CD8+ clones among the top 100.

Following extraction, RNA underwent reverse transcription to cDNA, which served as the sequencing template. Data came from immunoSEQ multiplex PCR; TCRdb stores just in-frame clones and leaves some out. Here the sample spans 200,000 or so clones, around two fifths being singletons. This clone was observed a handful of times. Antigen specificity is unknown. The CDR3 runs to 16 residues. Trimming at V came to 0 bases and at J to 1 base, leaving 2 bases not matched to a gene. Germline V gene sequence: CDR1 SGDLS, CDR2 YYNGEE. The treatment is: oral pan-JAK inhibitor, 5-10 mg twice daily. Obtained from alopecia areata patients were lesional scalp punch biopsies along with peripheral blood.

This TCR was sampled from a human donor with alopecia areata. This chain connects TRBV9 to TRBJ2-3, with 10 nucleotides matching TRBD1. The sample here was CD4+ T cells sorted from blood, taken around week 37, from a patient treated with tofacitinib. CDR3 in DNA: TGTGCCAGCAGCGTAGTGGGGACAGGGGGCACAGATACGCAGTATTTT. This sequence encodes CASSVVGTGGTDTQYF.